The 10 T cell receptor beta chains listed next were all sequenced from one sample in a study of blood T cell repertoires in COVID-19. TCRdb keeps only in-frame clones here, not all; method: immunoSEQ multiplex PCR. The sample has 150,000 or so clones, around 80% seen once. Sequenced input: peripheral blood. All receptors come from a human donor with acute or convalescent COVID-19. The donor label of this sample is uncertain.

This chain's CDR3 is CASGAGSEQYF. In DNA, the CDR3 is TGTGCCAGCGGGGCGGGATCCGAGCAGTACTTC. V usage is TRBV2 and J usage is TRBJ2-7, with a possible D match to TRBD2 (6 bases). This CDR3 contains 11 residues. From germline, CDR1 is SNHLY and CDR2 FYNNEI. V was cut by 8 bases and J by 6 bases, with 11 bases left in between.

The rearrangement joins TRBV4-3 to TRBJ1-4; 9 positions match TRBD1. CDR1 and CDR2 (germline): LGHNA, YSLEER. This CDR3 is built from 15 residues. V dropped 4 bases and J dropped 5; count of bases not matched to a gene: 5. The CDR3 DNA follows: TGCGCCAGCAGCCGACAAACAGGGGGCAATGAAAAACTGTTTTTT. This sequence encodes CASSRQTGGNEKLFF.

V and J are TRBV10-3 and TRBJ1-2; TRBD1 matches 9 bases. CDR3 size: 14 residues. In germline, CDR1 is ENHRY, CDR2 SYGVKD. Trimming at V came to 5 bases and at J to 6 bases, leaving 7 bases not matched to a gene. In nucleotides, the CDR3 is TGTGCCATCAGTAAAGGGACAGGGACTGATGGCTACACCTTC. Protein sequence: CAISKGTGTDGYTF.

The V and J genes are TRBV5-1 and TRBJ1-2; D is possibly TRBD1 (5 bases). Deletions cut 4 bases from V and 4 bases from J, with 14 bases between. The V gene's germline CDR1 is SGHRS and CDR2 YFSETQ. This CDR3 has 14 amino acids. The CDR3 DNA follows: TGCGCCAGCAGCGACGGCGCAGGGCCCTATGGCTACACCTTC. Residues: CASSDGAGPYGYTF.

The chain combines TRBV30 with TRBJ1-2, with 7 bases matching TRBD1. The CDR3 has 11 amino acids. The V segment lost 7 bases and the J segment 4 bases; nucleotides outside the gene matches: 3. Germline V gene lookup returns CDR1 GTSNPN and CDR2 SVGIG (reference sequence). In DNA, the CDR3 is TGTGCCTACAGGGGTGGCTATGGCTACACCTTC. This gives the protein CAYRGGYGYTF.

J is TRBJ2-7 and V is TRBV12-3 or TRBV12-4; tentative D call: TRBD1 (5 bases). There are 13 residues in the CDR3. V gave up 6 bases and J gave up 2 bases, with 11 bases separating them. The CDR3 region has the DNA TGTGCCAGCAGCCCAGGGTTTACCTACGAGCAGTACTTC. Encoded protein: CASSPGFTYEQYF.

The V gene is TRBV7-9, the J gene TRBJ1-2; D is possibly TRBD1 (5 bases). V was clipped by 4 bases and J by 2 bases, with 8 bases between them. The CDR3 spans 13 residues. The germline V gene encodes CDR1 SEHNR and CDR2 FQNEAQ (reference sequence). In DNA, the CDR3 is TGTGCCAGCAGCTCGGACACGAACTATGGCTACACCTTC. Its protein product is CASSSDTNYGYTF.

The chain links TRBV5-6 to TRBJ1-5, with D perhaps TRBD1 (5 bases). The CDR3 is 14 amino acids. Germline CDR1 is SGHDT and CDR2 is YYEEEE. The V end was cut by 7 bases, the J end by 7 bases, with 18 bases between. CDR3 region: CASSRQGRLQPQHF. DNA for the CDR3: TGTGCCAGCTCCCGGCAGGGAAGGTTACAGCCCCAGCATTTT.

This clone was seen once. The chain joins TRBV16 to TRBJ1-4; D gene uncertain. The V end was cut by 4 bases, the J end by 2 bases, with 8 bases between. Germline CDR1 reads KGHSY; CDR2 reads FQNENV. The CDR3 covers 14 residues. CDR3 DNA: TGTGCCAGCAGCCCGGGAGGGACTAATGAAAAACTGTTTTTT. This sequence encodes CASSPGGTNEKLFF.

This sequence joins TRBV7-5 and TRBJ2-3; the table's D call, TRBD1, was not checked against the DNA. TRBV7-5 is a known pseudogene. The CDR3 length is 18 residues. The CDR3 DNA sequence: TGTGTCAGAAGCCCATTAGACCTGCAGGGAATGAGGACAGATACGCAGTATTTT. This translates into CVRSPLDLQGMRTDTQYF.